This TCR beta chain comes out of a study of PD-1 blockade in mismatch repair-deficient tumors. Study as a whole: Patients had around 11 mismatch repair-deficient cancer types and were previously treated and progressing. Overall study results and limits: Rapid post-treatment expansion, then contraction, generally preceding radiologic response, marked tumor-resident clones.

The CDR3 spans 15 residues. CDR1 and CDR2 from the germline V gene are SGHRS and YFSETQ. Losses at the gene ends were 4 bases for V and 6 bases for J; bases not matched to a gene: 6. As concerns this clone: Its antigen is not identified.

Generated by immunoSEQ multiplex PCR, the TCRdb table keeps only in-frame clones and is missing some. The repertoire holds some 70,000 clones, around 80% seen once, with nearly 5.5% in the top ten. Every patient had mismatch repair deficiency by PCR or immunohistochemistry. A few pembrolizumab responders had their TCRs sequenced. The sequence was obtained from an adult with mismatch repair-deficient cancer. This chain joins TRBV5-1 and TRBJ2-1; TRBD2 aligns across 11 bases. The sample was peripheral blood, taken 2 weeks after starting pembrolizumab. The CDR3 nucleotides are TGCGCCAGCAGCGCGACTAGCGGGATTGTCAATGAGCAGTTCTTC. Translated, it gives CASSATSGIVNEQFF.